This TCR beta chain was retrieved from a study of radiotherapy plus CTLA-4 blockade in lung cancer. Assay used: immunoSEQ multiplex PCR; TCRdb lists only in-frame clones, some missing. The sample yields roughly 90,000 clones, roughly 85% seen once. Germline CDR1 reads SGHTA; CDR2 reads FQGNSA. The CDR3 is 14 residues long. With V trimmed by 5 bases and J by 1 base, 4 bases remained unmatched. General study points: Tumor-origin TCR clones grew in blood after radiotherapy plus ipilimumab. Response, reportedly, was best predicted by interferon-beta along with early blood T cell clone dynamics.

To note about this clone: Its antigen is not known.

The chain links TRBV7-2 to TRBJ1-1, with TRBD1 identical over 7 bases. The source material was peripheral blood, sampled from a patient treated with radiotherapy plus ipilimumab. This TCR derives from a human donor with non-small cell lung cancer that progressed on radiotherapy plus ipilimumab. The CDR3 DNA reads TGTGCCAGCAGCCCCCGGGACAGGAACACTGAAGCTTTCTTT. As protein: CASSPRDRNTEAFF.